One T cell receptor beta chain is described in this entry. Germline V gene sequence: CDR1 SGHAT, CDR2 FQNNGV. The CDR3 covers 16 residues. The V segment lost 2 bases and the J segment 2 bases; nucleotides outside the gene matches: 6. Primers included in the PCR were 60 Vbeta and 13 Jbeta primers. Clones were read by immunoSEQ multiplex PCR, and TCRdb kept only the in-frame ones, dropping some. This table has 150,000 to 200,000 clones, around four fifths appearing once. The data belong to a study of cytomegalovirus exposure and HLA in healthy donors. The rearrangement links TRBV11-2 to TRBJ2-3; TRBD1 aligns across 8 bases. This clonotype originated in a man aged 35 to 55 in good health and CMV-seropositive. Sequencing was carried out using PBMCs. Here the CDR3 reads CASSLRGRGPTDTQYF. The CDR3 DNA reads TGTGCCAGCAGCTTAAGAGGCAGGGGGCCCACAGATACGCAGTATTTT.